The clone carrying this T cell receptor (beta chain) was picked up many times. The antigen is undetermined. RNA transcripts provided the source from which TCR beta CDR3 regions were amplified. The TCR CDR3 first-round RT-PCR relied on the HTBI primer set. TCRdb used MiXCR to reprocess the multiplex PCR reads, holding one entry per CDR3 protein. The sample includes a few hundred thousand distinct CDR3 sequences, about 16% seen only once; the top ten take around a third. Every diagnosis used clinical symptoms, serum thyroxine and TRAb, thyroid ultrasound and orbital computed tomography. These data are taken from a study of T cells in Graves' hyperthyroidism and ophthalmopathy. The V segment lost 5 bases and the J segment 4 bases; nucleotides outside the gene matches: 7. CDR3 length equals 16 residues. Germline V lookup: CDR1 MNHEY, CDR2 SMNVEV (reference sequence). Study results and limitations: Ophthalmopathy was predicted by the model a median of approximately 6 months ahead of onset.

This sequence joins TRBV27 and TRBJ2-1; 11 bases are shared with TRBD2. The sequencing input was blood. The receptor's source is a woman in her 30s with Graves' hyperthyroidism. The CDR3 DNA reads TGTGCCAGCAGTCTCATAGCGGGAGGGTTATACAATGAGCAGTTCTTC. This encodes CASSLIAGGLYNEQFF.